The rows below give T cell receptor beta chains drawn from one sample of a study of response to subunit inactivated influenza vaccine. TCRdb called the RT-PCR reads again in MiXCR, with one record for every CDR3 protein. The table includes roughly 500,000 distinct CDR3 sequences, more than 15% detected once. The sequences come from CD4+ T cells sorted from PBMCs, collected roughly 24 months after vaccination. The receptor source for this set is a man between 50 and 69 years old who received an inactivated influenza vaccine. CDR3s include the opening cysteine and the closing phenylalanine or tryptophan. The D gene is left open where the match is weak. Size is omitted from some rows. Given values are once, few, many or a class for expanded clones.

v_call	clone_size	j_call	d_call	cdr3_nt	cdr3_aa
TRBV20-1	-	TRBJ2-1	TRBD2	TGCAGTGCCGATTCGACTAGCGGGCAACACAATGAGCAGTTCTTC	CSADSTSGQHNEQFF
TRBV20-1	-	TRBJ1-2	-	TGCAGTGCAAGAGAAGGGCCCGCATCTGGCTACACCTTC	CSAREGPASGYTF
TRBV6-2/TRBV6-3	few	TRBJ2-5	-	TGTGCCAGCGGTAGGGGCCCGGTCCAAGAGACCCAGTACTTC	CASGRGPVQETQYF
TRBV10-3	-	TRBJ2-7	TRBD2	TGTGCCATCAGTGAGTCGGGGACTAGCGGGGGGTACTCGTTGGAGCAGTACTTC	CAISESGTSGGYSLEQYF
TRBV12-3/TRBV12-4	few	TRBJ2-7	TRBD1	TGTGCCAGCAGTTTTCGCCCTAACGACAGGGACTACGAGCAGTACTTC	CASSFRPNDRDYEQYF
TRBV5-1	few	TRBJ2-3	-	TGCGCCAGCAGCGGGACTGGAAACACAGATACGCAGTATTTT	CASSGTGNTDTQYF
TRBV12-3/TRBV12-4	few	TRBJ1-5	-	TGTGCCTCCTCTGCACAGTATCAGCCCCAGCATTTT	CASSAQYQPQHF
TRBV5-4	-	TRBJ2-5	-	TGTGCCAGCAGCGCTTCCAGTGACCAAGAGACCCAGTACTTC	CASSASSDQETQYF
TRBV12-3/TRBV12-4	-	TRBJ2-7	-	TGTGCCAGCAGTTTCAGAACTAGTGGGGCCTACGAGCAGTACTTC	CASSFRTSGAYEQYF
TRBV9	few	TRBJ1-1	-	TGTGCCAGCAGCGGGATGAGAGGAGATAGTGGAGCTTTCTTT	CASSGMRGDSGAFF
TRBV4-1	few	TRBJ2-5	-	TGCGCCAGCAGCCAACATGGGACGGCCCAAGAGACCCAGTACTTC	CASSQHGTAQETQYF
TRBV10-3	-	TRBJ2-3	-	TGTGCCATCAGTATCTCCGGGACTCTAAGCACAGATACGCAGTATTTT	CAISISGTLSTDTQYF
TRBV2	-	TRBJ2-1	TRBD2	TGTGCCAGCAGTGCTCAAGCGGGAGTGACTGAGCAGTTCTTC	CASSAQAGVTEQFF
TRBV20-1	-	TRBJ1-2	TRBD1	TGCAGTGCTAGACCCCGAACAGGGGGTGGAGATGGCTACACCTTC	CSARPRTGGGDGYTF
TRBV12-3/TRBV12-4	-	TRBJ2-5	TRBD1	TGTGCCAGCAGTCCCCATGAGGGACAGGGGGAAGAGACCCAGTACTTC	CASSPHEGQGEETQYF
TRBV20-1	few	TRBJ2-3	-	TGCAGTGCTATGCCTCGGGCCAAACCGCATACGCAGTATTTT	CSAMPRAKPHTQYF
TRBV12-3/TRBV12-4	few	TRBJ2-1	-	TGTGCCAGCAGTCCAGGGAGGCATGAGCAGTTCTTC	CASSPGRHEQFF
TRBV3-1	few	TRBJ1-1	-	TGTGCCAGCAGCCCCCTAGGGCAGGTTCAATGGGCCACTGAAGCTTTCTTT	CASSPLGQVQWATEAFF
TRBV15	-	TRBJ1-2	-	TGTGCCACCAGCAGAGATCGGGAGGATGGCTACACCTTC	CATSRDREDGYTF